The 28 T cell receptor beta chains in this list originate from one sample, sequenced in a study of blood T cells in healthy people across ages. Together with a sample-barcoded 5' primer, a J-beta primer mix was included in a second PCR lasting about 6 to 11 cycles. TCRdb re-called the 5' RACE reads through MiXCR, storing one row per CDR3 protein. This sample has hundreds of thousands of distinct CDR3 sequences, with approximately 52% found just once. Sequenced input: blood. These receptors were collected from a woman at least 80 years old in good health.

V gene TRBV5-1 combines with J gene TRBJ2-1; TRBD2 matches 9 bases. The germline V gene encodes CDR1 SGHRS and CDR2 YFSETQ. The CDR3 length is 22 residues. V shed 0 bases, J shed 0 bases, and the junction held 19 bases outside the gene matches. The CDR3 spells CASSLEFRGVSGRVSSYNEQFF. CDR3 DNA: TGCGCCAGCAGCTTGGAATTTCGGGGGGTTAGCGGGAGAGTGAGCTCCTACAATGAGCAGTTCTTC.

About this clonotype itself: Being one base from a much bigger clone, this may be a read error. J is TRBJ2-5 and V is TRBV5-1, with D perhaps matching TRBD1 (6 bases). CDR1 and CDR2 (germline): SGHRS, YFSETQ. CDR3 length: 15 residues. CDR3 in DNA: TGCACCAGCAGCTTGGCCGGACAGTTCCCAGAGACCCAGTACTTC. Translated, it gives CTSSLAGQFPETQYF.

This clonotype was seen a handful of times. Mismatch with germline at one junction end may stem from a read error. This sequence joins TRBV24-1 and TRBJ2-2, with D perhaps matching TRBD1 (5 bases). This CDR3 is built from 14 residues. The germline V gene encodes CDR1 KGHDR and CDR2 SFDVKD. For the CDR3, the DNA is TGTGCCACCGGTCCAGGGATGAACTCCGGGGAGCTGTTTTTT. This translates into CATGPGMNSGELFF.

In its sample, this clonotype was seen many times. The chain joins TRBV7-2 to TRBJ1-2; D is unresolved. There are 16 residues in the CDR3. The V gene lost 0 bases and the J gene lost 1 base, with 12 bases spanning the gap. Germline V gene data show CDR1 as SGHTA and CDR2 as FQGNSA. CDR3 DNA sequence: TGTGCCAGCAGCTTAGCGGGGAGGGCTCTTAACTATGGCTACACCTTC. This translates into CASSLAGRALNYGYTF.

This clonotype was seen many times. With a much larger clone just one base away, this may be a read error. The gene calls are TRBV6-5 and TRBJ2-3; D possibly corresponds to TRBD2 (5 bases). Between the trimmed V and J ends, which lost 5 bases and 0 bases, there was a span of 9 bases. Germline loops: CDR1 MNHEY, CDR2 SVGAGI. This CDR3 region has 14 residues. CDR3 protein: CASSARTSTDTQYF. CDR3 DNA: TGTGCCAGCAGTGCCCGGACTAGCACAGATACGCAGTATTTT.

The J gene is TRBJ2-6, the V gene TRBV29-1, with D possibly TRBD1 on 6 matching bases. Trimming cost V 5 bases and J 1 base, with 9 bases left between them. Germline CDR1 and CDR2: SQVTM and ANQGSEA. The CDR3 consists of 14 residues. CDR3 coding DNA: TGCAGCGTTCGAGGGGGTTCTGGGGCCAACGTCCTGACTTTC. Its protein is CSVRGGSGANVLTF.

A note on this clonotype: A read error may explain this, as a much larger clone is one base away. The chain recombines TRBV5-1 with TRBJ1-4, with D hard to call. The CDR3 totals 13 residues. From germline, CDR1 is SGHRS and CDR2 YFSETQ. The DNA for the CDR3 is TGCACCAGCAGAAGGACGGAGAGTGAAAAACTGTTTTTT. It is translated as CTSRRTESEKLFF.

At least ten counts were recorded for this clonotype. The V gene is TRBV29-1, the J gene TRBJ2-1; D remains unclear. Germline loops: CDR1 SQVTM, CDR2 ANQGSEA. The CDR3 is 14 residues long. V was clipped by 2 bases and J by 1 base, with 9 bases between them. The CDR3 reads CSVEWWESYNEQFF. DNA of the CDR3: TGCAGCGTTGAATGGTGGGAATCCTACAATGAGCAGTTCTTC.

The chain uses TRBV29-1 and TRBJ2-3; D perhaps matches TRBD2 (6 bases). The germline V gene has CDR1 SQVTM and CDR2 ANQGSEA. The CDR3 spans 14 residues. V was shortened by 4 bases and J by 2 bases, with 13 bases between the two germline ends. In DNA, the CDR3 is TGCAGCGTTGTCTTGGGACTGCACACAGATACGCAGTATTTT. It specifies CSVVLGLHTDTQYF.

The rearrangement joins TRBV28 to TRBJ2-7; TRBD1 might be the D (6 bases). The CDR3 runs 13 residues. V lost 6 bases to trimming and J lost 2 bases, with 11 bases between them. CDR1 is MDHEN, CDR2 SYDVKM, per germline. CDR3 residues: CASRRTVAYEQYF. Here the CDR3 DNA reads TGTGCCAGCAGGAGGACAGTAGCCTACGAGCAGTACTTC.

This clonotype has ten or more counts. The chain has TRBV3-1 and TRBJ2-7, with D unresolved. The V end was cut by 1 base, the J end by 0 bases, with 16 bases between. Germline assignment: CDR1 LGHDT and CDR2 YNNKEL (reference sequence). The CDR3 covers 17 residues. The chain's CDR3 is CASSQVGADFSSYEQYF. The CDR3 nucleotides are TGTGCCAGCAGCCAAGTCGGTGCGGATTTCAGCTCCTACGAGCAGTACTTC.

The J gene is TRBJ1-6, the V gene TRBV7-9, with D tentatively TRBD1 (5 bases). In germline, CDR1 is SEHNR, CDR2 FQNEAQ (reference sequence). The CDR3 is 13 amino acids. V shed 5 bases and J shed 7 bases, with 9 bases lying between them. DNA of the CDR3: TGTGCCAGCAGCATGACAGAAAATTCACCCCTCCACTTT. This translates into CASSMTENSPLHF.

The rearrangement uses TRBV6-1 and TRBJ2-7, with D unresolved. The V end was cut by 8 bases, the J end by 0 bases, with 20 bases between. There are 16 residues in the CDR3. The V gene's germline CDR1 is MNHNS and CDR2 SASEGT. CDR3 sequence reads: CASRNSDTFSSYEQYF. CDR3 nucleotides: TGTGCCAGCCGGAATTCAGACACCTTCAGCTCCTACGAGCAGTACTTC.

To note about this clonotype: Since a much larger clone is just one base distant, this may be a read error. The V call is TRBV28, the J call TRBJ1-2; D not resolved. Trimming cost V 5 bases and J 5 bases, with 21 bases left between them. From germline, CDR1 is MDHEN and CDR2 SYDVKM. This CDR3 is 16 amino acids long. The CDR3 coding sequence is TGTGCCAGCAGTGTAGAAGGTGTCGTGGCAGGTTATGGCTACACCTTC. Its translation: CASSVEGVVAGYGYTF.

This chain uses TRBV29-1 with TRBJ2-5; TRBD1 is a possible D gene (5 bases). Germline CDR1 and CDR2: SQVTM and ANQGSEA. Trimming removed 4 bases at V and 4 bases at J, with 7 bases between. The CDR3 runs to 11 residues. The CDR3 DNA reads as TGCAGCGTTGCAGGGCCAGAGACCCAGTACTTC. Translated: CSVAGPETQYF. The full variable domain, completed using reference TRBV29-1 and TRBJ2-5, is SAVISQKPSRDICQRGTSLTIQCQVDSQVTMMFWYRQQPGQSLTLIATANQGSEATYESGFVIDKFPISRPNLTFSTLTVSNMSPEDSSIYLCSVAGPETQYFGPGTRLLVL.

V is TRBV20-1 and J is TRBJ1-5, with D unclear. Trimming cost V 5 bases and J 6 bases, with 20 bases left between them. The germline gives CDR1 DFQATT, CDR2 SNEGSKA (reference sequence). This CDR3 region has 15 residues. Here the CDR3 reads CSARSPWDSVQPQHF. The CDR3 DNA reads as TGCAGTGCTCGTAGTCCGTGGGATTCGGTTCAGCCCCAGCATTTT.

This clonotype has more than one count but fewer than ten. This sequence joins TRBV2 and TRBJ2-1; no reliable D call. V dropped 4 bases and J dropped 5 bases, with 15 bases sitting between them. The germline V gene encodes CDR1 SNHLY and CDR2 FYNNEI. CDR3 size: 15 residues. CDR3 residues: CASSGNRIQNNEQFF. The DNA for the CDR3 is TGTGCCAGCAGTGGAAATAGGATTCAGAACAATGAGCAGTTCTTC. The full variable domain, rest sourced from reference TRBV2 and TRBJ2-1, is EPEVTQTPSHQVTQMGQEVILRCVPISNHLYFYWYRQILGQKVEFLVSFYNNEISEKSEIFDDQFSVERPDGSNFTLKIRSTKLEDSAMYFCASSGNRIQNNEQFFGPGTRLTVL.

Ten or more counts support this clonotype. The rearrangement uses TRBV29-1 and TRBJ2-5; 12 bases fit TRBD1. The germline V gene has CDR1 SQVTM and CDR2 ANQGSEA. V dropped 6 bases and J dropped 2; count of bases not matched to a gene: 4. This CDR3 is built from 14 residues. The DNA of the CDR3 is TGCAGCGTAAGGGACAGGGGGCTACAAGAGACCCAGTACTTC. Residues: CSVRDRGLQETQYF.

The CDR3 region is CASSPGGVVYNEQFF. CDR3 DNA sequence: TGTGCCAGCAGCCCCGGGGGTGTGGTCTACAATGAGCAGTTCTTC. The chain combines TRBV12-3 or TRBV12-4 with TRBJ2-1; weak D call: TRBD2 (6 bases). The CDR3 consists of 15 residues. V was pared by 6 bases and J by 3 bases, with 15 bases between.

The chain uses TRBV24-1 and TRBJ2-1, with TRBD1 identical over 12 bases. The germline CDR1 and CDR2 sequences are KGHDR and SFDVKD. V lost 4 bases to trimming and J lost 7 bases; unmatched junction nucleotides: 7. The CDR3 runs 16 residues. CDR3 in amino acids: CATSDRDRGLPNEQFF. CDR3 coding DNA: TGTGCCACCAGTGACAGGGACAGGGGGCTACCGAATGAGCAGTTCTTC.

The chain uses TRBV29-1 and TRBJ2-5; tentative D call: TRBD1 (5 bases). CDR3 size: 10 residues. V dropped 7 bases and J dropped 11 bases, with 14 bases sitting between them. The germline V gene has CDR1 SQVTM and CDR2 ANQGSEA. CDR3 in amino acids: CSGKTGNQYF. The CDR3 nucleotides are TGCAGCGGGAAAACAGGAAATCAGTACTTC.

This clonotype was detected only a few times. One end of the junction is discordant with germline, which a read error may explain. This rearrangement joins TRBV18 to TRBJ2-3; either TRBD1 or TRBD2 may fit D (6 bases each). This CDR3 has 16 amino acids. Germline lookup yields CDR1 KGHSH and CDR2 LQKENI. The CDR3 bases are TGTGCCAGCTCACCACCCCCCGGGGGCCGCACAGATATGCAGTATTTT. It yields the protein CASSPPPGGRTDMQYF. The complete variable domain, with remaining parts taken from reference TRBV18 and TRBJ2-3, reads NAGVMQNPRHLVRRRGQEARLRCSPMKGHSHVYWYRQLPEEGLKFMVYLQKENIIDESGMPKERFSAEFPKEGPSILRIQQVVRGDSAAYFCASSPPPGGRTDMQYFGPGTRLTVL.

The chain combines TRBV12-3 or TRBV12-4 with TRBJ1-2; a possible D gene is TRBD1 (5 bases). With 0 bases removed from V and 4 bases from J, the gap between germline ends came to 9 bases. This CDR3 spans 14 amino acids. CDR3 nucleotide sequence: TGTGCCAGCAGTTTAGCGGGACGGGGCTATGGCTACACCTTC. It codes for CASSLAGRGYGYTF.

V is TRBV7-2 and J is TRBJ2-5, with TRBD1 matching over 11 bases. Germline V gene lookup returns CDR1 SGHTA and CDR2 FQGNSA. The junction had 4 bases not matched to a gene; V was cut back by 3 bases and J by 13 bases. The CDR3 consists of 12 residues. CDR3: CASSLGQGGLYF. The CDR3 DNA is TGTGCCAGCAGCTTGGGACAGGGGGGCCTGTACTTC.

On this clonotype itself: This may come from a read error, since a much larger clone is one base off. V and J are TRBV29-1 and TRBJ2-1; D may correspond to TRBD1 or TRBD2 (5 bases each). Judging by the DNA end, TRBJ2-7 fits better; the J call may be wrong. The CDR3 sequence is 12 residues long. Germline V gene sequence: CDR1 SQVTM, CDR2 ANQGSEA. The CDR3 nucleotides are TGCAGCGCCGGAGAGGGGTACAATGAGCAGTACTTC. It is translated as CSAGEGYNEQYF.

This CDR3 reads CASSQGQLGRETQYF. In DNA, the CDR3 is TGTGCCAGCAGCCAAGGCCAACTGGGGCGGGAGACCCAGTACTTC. The J gene is TRBJ2-5, the V gene TRBV4-2; maybe TRBD1 (5 bases). Germline CDR1 is LGHNA and CDR2 is YNFKEQ. This CDR3 is 15 amino acids long. The V end lost 1 base, the J end lost 5 bases, and 14 bases lay between the germline ends.

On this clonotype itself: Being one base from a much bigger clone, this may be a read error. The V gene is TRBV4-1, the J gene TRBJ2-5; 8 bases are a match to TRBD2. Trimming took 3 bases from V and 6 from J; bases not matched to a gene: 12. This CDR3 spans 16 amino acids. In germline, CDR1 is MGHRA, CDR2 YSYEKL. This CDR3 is CASSHPGTRAGKTQYF. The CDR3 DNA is TGCGCCAGCAGCCACCCCGGGACTAGGGCCGGAAAGACCCAGTACTTC.

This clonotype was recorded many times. The CDR3 here is CSVSGLSTDTQYF. Here the CDR3 DNA reads TGCAGCGTTTCCGGGCTCAGCACAGATACGCAGTATTTT. The V gene is TRBV29-1, the J gene TRBJ2-3, with D unresolved. Germline V lookup: CDR1 SQVTM, CDR2 ANQGSEA. This CDR3 spans 13 amino acids. V was cut by 5 bases and J by 0 bases, with 9 bases left in between.